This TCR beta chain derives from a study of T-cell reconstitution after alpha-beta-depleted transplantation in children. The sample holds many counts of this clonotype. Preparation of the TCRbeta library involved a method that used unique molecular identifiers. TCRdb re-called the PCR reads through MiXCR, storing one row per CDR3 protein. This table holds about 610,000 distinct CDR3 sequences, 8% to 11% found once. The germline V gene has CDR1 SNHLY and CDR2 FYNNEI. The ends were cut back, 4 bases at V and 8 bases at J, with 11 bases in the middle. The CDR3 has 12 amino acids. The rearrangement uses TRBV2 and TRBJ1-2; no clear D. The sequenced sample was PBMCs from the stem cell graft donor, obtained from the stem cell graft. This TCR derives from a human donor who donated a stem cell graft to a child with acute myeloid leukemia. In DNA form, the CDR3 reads TGTGCCAGCAGTGGGGTGGCCGGGGGCTACACCTTC. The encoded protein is CASSGVAGGYTF. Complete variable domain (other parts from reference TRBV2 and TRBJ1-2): EPEVTQTPSHQVTQMGQEVILRCVPISNHLYFYWYRQILGQKVEFLVSFYNNEISEKSEIFDDQFSVERPDGSNFTLKIRSTKLEDSAMYFCASSGVAGGYTFGSGTRLTVV.